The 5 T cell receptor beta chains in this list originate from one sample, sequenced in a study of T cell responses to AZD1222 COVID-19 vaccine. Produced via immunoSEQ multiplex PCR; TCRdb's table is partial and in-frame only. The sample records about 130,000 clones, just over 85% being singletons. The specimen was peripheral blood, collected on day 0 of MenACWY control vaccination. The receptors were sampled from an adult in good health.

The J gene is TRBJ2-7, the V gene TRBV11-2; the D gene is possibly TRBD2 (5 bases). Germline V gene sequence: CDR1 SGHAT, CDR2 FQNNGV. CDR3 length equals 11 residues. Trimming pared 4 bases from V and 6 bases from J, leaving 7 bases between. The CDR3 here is CASSYSGEQYF. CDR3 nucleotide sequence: TGTGCCAGCAGCTACAGCGGCGAGCAGTACTTC.

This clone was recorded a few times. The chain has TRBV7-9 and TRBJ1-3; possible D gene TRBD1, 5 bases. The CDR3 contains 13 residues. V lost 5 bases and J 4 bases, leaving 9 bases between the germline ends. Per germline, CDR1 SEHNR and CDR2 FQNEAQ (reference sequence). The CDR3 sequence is CASSQGEGNTIYF. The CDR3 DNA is TGTGCCAGCAGCCAAGGGGAGGGAAACACCATATATTTT.

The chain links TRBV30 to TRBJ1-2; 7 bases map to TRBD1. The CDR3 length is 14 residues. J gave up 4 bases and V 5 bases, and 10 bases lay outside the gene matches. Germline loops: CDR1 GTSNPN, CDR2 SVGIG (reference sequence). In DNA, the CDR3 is TGTGCCTGGGCTAGGACAGGCGGCGTCTATGGCTACACCTTC. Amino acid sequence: CAWARTGGVYGYTF.

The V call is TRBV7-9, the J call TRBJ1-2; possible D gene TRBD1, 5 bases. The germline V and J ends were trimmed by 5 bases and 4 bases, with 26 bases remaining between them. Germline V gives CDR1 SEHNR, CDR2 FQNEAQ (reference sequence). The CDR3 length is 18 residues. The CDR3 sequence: CASSLAGTSGAMSYGYTF. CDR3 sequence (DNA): TGTGCCAGCAGCCTTGCCGGGACTTCGGGAGCGATGAGCTATGGCTACACCTTC.

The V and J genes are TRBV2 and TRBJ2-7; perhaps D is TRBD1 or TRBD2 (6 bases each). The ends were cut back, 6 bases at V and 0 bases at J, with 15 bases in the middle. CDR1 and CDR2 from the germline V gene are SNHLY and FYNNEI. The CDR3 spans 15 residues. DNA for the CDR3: TGTGCCAGCAGGAGTCGGAGGGGGAGCTCCTACGAGCAGTACTTC. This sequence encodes CASRSRRGSSYEQYF.